This T cell receptor beta chain was captured by sequencing in a study of post-analysis software for immune sequencing data. About the research overall: The study covered relapsing-remitting, secondary progressive and progressive-relapsing courses of multiple sclerosis.

V gave up 0 bases and J gave up 1 base, with 21 bases separating them. The CDR3 length is 19 residues. Germline CDR1 and CDR2: MNHEY and SVGAGI. Overall study results and limits: Controls had lower frequencies than patients of five or six TRBV segments, which included TRBV5-6, TRBV5-1 and TRBV20-1. Samples from one preparation batch, clustered by F measure, grouped strongly together. Diversity measured as normalized Chao1 was significantly lower in multiple sclerosis patients than in controls.

Every TCR beta cDNA library bore unique molecular identifiers. From about 1 to 10 million T cells, 400,000 to 600,000 cDNA molecules were obtained. TCRdb called the PCR reads again in MiXCR, with one record for every CDR3 protein. The table records hundreds of thousands of distinct CDR3 sequences, over 35% of them present only once. To note about this clonotype: Its antigen remains unidentified.

The receptor was isolated from a girl aged 10 to 17 with multiple sclerosis. The chain is built from TRBV6-5 and TRBJ1-1, with a possible D match to TRBD1 (5 bases). Sequencing used blood. The CDR3 bases are TGTGCCAGCAGTTACTCTCCACTTCCTAGGGGCGCGGGGAACACTGAAGCTTTCTTT. The encoded protein is CASSYSPLPRGAGNTEAFF.